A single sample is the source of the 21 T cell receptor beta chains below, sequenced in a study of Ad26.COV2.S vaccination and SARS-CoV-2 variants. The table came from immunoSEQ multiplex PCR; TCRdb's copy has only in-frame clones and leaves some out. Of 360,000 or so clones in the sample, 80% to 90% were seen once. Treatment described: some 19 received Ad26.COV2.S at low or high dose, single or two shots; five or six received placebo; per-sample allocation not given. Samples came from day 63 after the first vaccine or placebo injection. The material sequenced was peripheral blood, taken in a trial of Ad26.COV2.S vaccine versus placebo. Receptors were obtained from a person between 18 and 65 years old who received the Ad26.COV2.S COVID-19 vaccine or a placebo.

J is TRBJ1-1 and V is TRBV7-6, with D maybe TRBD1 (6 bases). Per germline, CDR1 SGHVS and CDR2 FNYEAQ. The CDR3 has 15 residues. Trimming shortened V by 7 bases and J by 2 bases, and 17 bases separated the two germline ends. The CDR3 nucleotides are TGTGCCAGCAAACGGGACACCGGGCCTAACACTGAAGCTTTCTTT. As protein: CASKRDTGPNTEAFF.

The CDR3 DNA reads TGCGCCAGCAGCCCCTCCTACAATGAGCAGTTCTTC. Translated, it gives CASSPSYNEQFF. The chain has TRBV5-1 and TRBJ2-1; D remains unclear. Germline lookup yields CDR1 SGHRS and CDR2 YFSETQ. This CDR3 has 12 residues. Trimming removed 4 bases from V and 0 bases from J, with 2 bases in between. Together with reference TRBV5-1 and TRBJ2-1, the CDR3 gives the full variable domain: KAGVTQTPRYLIKTRGQQVTLSCSPISGHRSVSWYQQTPGQGLQFLFEYFSETQRNKGNFPGRFSGRQFSNSRSEMNVSTLELGDSALYLCASSPSYNEQFFGPGTRLTVL.

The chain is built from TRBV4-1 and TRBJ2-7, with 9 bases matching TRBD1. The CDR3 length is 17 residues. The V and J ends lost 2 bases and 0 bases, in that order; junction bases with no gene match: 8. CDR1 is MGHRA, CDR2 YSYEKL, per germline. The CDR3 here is CASSQLHGTGSSYEQYF. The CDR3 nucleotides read TGCGCCAGCAGCCAACTACATGGGACAGGGAGCTCCTACGAGCAGTACTTC.

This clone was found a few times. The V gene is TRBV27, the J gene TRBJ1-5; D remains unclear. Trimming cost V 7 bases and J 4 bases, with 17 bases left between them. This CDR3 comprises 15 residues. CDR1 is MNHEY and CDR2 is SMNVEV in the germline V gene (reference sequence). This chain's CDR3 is CASTPGSGGNQPQHF. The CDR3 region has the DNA TGTGCCAGCACCCCGGGTTCAGGTGGAAATCAGCCCCAGCATTTT.

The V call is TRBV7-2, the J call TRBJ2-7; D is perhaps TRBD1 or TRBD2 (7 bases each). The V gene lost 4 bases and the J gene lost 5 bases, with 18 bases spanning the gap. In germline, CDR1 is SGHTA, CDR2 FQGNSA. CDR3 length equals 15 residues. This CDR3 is CASSSPRGGKNEQYF. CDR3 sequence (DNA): TGTGCCAGCAGCTCCCCCAGGGGGGGAAAGAACGAGCAGTACTTC.

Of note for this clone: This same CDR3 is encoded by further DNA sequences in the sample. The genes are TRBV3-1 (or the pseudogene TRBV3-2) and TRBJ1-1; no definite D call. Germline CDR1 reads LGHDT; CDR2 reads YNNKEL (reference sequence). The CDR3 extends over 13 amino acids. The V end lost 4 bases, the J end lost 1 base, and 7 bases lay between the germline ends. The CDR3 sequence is CASSRTENTEAFF. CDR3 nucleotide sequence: TGTGCCAGCAGCCGCACAGAGAACACTGAAGCTTTCTTT.

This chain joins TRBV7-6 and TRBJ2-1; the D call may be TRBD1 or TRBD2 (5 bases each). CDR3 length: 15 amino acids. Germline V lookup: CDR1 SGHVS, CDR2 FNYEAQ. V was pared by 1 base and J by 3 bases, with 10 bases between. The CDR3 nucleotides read TGTGCCAGCAGCTTAGGAGGGACCCGCTACAATGAGCAGTTCTTC. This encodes CASSLGGTRYNEQFF.

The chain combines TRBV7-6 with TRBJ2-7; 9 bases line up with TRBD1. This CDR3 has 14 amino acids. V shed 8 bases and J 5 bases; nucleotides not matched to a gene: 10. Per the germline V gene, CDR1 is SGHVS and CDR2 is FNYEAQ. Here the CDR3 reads CASSFRDRDDEQYF. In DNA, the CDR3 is TGTGCCAGCTCGTTCCGGGACAGGGACGACGAGCAGTACTTC.

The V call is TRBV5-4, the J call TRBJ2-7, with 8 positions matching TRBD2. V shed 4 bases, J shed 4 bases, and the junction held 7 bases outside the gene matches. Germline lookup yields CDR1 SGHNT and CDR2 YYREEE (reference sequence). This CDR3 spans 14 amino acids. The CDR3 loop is CASSPGGGGYEQYF. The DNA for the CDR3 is TGTGCCAGCAGCCCCGGGGGGGGAGGGTACGAGCAGTACTTC.

The CDR3 loop reads CASSASGDVYNEQFF. Here the CDR3 DNA reads TGTGCCAGTAGTGCGTCGGGGGACGTCTACAATGAGCAGTTCTTC. The chain employs TRBV19 and TRBJ2-1, with D perhaps matching TRBD2 (6 bases). The CDR3 is 15 residues long. V lost 5 bases and J lost 3, with 14 bases in between. Germline CDR1 LNHDA, CDR2 SQIVND (reference sequence).

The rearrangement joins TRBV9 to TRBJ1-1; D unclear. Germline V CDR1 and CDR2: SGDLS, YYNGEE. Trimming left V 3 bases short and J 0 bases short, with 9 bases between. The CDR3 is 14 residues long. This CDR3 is CASSASDMNTEAFF. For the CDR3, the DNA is TGTGCCAGCAGCGCATCAGACATGAACACTGAAGCTTTCTTT.

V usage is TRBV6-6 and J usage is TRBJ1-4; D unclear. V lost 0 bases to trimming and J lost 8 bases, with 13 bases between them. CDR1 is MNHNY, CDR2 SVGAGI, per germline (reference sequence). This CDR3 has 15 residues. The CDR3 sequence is CASSYSKGIREKLFF. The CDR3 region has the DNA TGTGCCAGCAGTTACTCGAAAGGGATAAGGGAAAAACTGTTTTTT.

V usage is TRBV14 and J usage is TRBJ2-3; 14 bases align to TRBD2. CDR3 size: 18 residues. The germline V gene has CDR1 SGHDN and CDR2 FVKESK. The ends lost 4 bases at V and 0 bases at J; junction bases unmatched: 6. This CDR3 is CASSPRLAGGPSTDTQYF. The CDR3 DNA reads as TGTGCCAGCAGCCCGAGACTAGCGGGGGGGCCGAGCACAGATACGCAGTATTTT.

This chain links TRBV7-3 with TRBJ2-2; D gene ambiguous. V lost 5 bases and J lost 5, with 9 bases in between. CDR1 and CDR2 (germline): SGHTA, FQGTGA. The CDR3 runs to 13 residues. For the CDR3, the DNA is TGTGCCAGCAGCCCCGACTTGACCGGGGAGCTGTTTTTT. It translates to CASSPDLTGELFF.

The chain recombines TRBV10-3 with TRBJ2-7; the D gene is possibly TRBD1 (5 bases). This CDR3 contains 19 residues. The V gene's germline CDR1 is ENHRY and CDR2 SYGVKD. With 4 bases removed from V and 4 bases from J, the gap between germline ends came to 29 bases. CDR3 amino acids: CAISAVPGFQINHLYEQYF. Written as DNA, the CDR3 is TGTGCCATCAGTGCGGTTCCAGGGTTTCAGATCAATCATTTATACGAGCAGTACTTC.

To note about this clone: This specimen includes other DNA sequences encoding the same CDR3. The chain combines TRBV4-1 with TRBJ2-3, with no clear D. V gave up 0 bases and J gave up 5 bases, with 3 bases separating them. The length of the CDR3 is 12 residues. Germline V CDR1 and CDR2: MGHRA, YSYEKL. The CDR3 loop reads CASSQDGDTQYF. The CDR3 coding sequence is TGCGCCAGCAGCCAAGACGGAGATACGCAGTATTTT.

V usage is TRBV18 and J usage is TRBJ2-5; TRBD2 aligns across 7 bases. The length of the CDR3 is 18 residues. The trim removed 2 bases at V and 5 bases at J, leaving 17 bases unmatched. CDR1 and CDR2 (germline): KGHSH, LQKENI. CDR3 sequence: CASSPWAGERGFSETQYF. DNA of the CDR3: TGTGCCAGCTCACCATGGGCCGGGGAGCGGGGATTTTCCGAGACCCAGTACTTC. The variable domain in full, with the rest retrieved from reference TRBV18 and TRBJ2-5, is NAGVMQNPRHLVRRRGQEARLRCSPMKGHSHVYWYRQLPEEGLKFMVYLQKENIIDESGMPKERFSAEFPKEGPSILRIQQVVRGDSAAYFCASSPWAGERGFSETQYFGPGTRLLVL.

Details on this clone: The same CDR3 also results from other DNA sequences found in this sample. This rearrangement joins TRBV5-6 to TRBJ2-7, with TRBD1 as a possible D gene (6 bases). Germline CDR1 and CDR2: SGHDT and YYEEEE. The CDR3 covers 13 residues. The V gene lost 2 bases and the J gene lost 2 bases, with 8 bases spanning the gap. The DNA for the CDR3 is TGTGCCAGCAGCTTCGGACAGACCTACGAGCAGTACTTC. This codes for CASSFGQTYEQYF.

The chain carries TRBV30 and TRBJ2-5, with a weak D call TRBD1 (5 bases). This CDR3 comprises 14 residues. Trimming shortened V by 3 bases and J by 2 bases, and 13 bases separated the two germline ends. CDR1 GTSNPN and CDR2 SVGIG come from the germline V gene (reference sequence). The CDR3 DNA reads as TGTGCCTGGAGCCTCGACAGAACTCAAGAGACCCAGTACTTC. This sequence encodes CAWSLDRTQETQYF.

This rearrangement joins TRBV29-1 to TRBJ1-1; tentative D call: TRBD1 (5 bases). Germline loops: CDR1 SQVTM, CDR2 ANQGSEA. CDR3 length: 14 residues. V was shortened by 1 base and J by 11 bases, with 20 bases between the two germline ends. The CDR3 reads CSVEVQGQLVAAFF. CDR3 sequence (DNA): TGCAGCGTTGAAGTTCAGGGCCAACTCGTTGCTGCTTTCTTT.

The CDR3: CASRMAGANVLTF. The CDR3 nucleotides read TGTGCCAGTAGAATGGCTGGGGCCAACGTCCTGACTTTC. The chain is built from TRBV19 and TRBJ2-6; D gene unclear. Germline V gives CDR1 LNHDA, CDR2 SQIVND (reference sequence). This CDR3 has 13 residues. Trimming pared 6 bases from V and 2 bases from J, leaving 5 bases between.